This TCR beta chain stems from a study of tumor-infiltrating lymphocytes in glioblastoma multiforme (dated by TCRdb to about 2017). With respect to the entire study: Whether intratumoral genomic heterogeneity fosters TIL diversity was tested through joint investigation of somatic mutations, TIL diversity and immune response activity. Broad study findings and their caveats: RNA-based TCR sequencing may distort clone frequencies because T cells carry unequal numbers of TCR transcripts. Generalizability was limited because only one glioblastoma patient was included in the TCR and somatic mutation analysis. The authors noted that sorting T cells into functional subsets, which was not done in the study, would be a future improvement.

For each of the nine to eleven tumor samples, the AllPrep DNA/RNA mini kit was used to purify genomic DNA and total RNA simultaneously. All RNA had OD 260/280 ratios above 1.9 and RNA integrity numbers above 6.5. TCRB libraries were constructed from RNA through three rounds of nested multiplex PCR following a modified ARM-PCR protocol with multiple V-beta primers and a C-beta primer. ProtoScript II Reverse Transcriptase and a C-beta primer were used to synthesize TCRB-specific cDNA from around 550 ng total RNA. No unique molecular identifiers were described for the TCRB libraries. In the third PCR, barcodes and adapters were added over about 24 cycles using Deep VentR (exo-) polymerase, and bands of 250-500 bp were then gel purified. An Illumina HiSeq 2500 was used to sequence the TCRB libraries with 250 bp paired-end reads. As for the authors' bioinformatics: The reads were cleaned with Trimmomatic, merged with FLASH and assigned V, D and J segments with MiGEC before being analyzed in VDJtools. The Shannon-Wiener diversity index, calculated using VDJtools, was used to quantify repertoire diversity. Using fastp trimming at Q25 and MiXCR clonotype assembly, TCRdb reanalyzed the public sequencing data and kept in-frame beta chains. Rows with one shared CDR3 protein collapse into an entry with the most common genes and DNA. None of the V and J calls come from the authors' own analysis; TCRdb made them. The sample contains around 10,000 distinct CDR3 sequences, approximately 75% of them found a single time. The ten largest clones take up about 43% of the sample.

In this sample, this clonotype turned up once. Its binding antigen is unknown. No per-base quality is available; no much larger clone lies one base away. One read provides weak support. The CDR3 goes from the cysteine to the phenylalanine over 13 residues. Just the 39-base CDR3 DNA is kept, in frame starting at base 1. V lost 8 bases and J lost 1 base; the stretch between them is 11 bases long. As encoded in the germline V gene (reference sequence), CDR1 is LNHDA while CDR2 is SQIVND. Rearrangement joined TRBV19 to TRBJ1-2, with the D segment identity uncertain. The sequence was collected from a male donor with glioblastoma. The specimen sequenced was brain tumor tissue. The nucleotide sequence is given as TGTGCCAGTGGGTCGGGGTTTAACTATGGCTACACCTTC. This codes for CASGSGFNYGYTF.